This T cell receptor (beta chain) was recovered during a study of T cells in Graves' hyperthyroidism and ophthalmopathy. Study at large: Initial diagnosis, before any treatment, was when peripheral blood was collected.

The TCR beta CDR3 regions underwent amplification using RNA transcripts as the source. Using the HTBI primer set, a first-round RT-PCR was run on the TCR CDR3. Each CDR3 protein is one row after TCRdb ran MiXCR on the multiplex PCR reads. The sample gives some 760,000 distinct CDR3 sequences, 14% of which show up once; 10% is in the top ten. Germline CDR1 and CDR2: SEHNR and FQNEAQ (reference sequence). The CDR3 is made up of 17 amino acids. About this clonotype itself: One junction end does not reproduce the germline sequence, and a read error may be involved.

Orbital computed tomography and thyroid ultrasound, together with serum TRAb and thyroxine and clinical symptoms, were used for diagnoses. The V and J genes are TRBV7-9 and TRBJ1-4, with D possibly being TRBD1 (5 bases). The TCR sequence derives from a young woman with Graves' hyperthyroidism. Sequenced sample: blood. CDR3 in amino acids: CASSLAAPGASKEKLFF. CDR3 coding DNA: TGTGCCAGCAGCTTAGCCGCCCCCGGGGCCTCTAAAGAAAAACTGTTTTTT. Using reference TRBV7-9 and TRBJ1-4 for the parts outside the CDR3, the full variable domain is DTGVSQNPRHKITKRGQNVTFRCDPISEHNRLYWYRQTLGQGPEFLTYFQNEAQLEKSRLLSDRFSAERPKGSFSTLEIQRTEQGDSAMYLCASSLAAPGASKEKLFFGSGTQLSVL.